Each of the 15 T cell receptor beta chains below was sequenced from the same sample in a study of response to subunit inactivated influenza vaccine. TCRdb recomputed calls from the RT-PCR reads with MiXCR, one row per CDR3 protein. The sample lists 500,000 to 550,000 distinct CDR3 sequences; roughly 23% were seen once. Separately, the same data were catalogued under a study of T cells expressing NK-cell markers. That source adds: Making the TCR beta cDNA relied on 5'RACE template switching with UMIs.

The source material was CD4+ T cells sorted from PBMCs, sampled about 13 days after vaccination. The receptors were gathered from a man aged 50 to 59 who received an inactivated influenza vaccine.

In this sample, this clonotype turned up once. The chain has TRBV25-1 and TRBJ1-1, with D uncertain. The CDR3 loop spans 13 amino acids. V lost 9 bases to trimming and J lost 8 bases, with 19 bases between them. Germline V gene sequence: CDR1 MGHDK, CDR2 SYGVNS. CDR3 sequence reads: CARGPGPLCEAFF. The CDR3 bases are TGTGCCAGGGGCCCTGGGCCCCTCTGCGAAGCTTTCTTT.

The chain has TRBV4-1 and TRBJ2-3, with D uncertain. The CDR3 has 19 residues. V lost 0 bases and J 2 bases, leaving 21 bases between the germline ends. Germline CDR1 MGHRA, CDR2 YSYEKL. The CDR3 bases are TGCGCCAGCAGCCAAGATGCAGGAAACCGAGCACCCTACACAGATACGCAGTATTTT. It specifies CASSQDAGNRAPYTDTQYF.

The chain is built from TRBV12-3 or TRBV12-4 and TRBJ1-3, with 7 positions matching TRBD1. The ends lost 5 bases at V and 4 bases at J; junction bases unmatched: 8. This CDR3 has 15 amino acids. In nucleotides, the CDR3 is TGTGCCAGCAGTACGGGGACAGAAACAGGAAACACCATATATTTT. Its protein is CASSTGTETGNTIYF.

V gene TRBV20-1 combines with J gene TRBJ2-2; D is ambiguous. This CDR3 has 13 amino acids. Trimming pared 7 bases from V and 6 bases from J, leaving 15 bases between. Germline V CDR1 and CDR2: DFQATT, SNEGSKA (reference sequence). The CDR3 sequence is CSVSRRVPGELFF. CDR3 nucleotides: TGCAGTGTTTCGCGGAGAGTGCCCGGGGAGCTGTTTTTT.

The chain employs TRBV24-1 and TRBJ1-6, with D possibly TRBD1 on 6 matching bases. The V and J ends lost 4 bases and 6 bases respectively, with 9 bases between them. This CDR3 region has 14 residues. Germline CDR1 KGHDR, CDR2 SFDVKD. In DNA, the CDR3 is TGTGCCACCAGTGACCGGACAGCTAATTCACCCCTCCACTTT. The encoded protein is CATSDRTANSPLHF.

In its sample, this clonotype was seen a few times. V gene TRBV6-1 combines with J gene TRBJ1-5; D gene unclear. This CDR3 is 13 amino acids long. From germline, CDR1 is MNHNS and CDR2 SASEGT. Deletions cut 6 bases from V and 5 bases from J, with 11 bases between. CDR3 sequence (DNA): TGTGCCAGCAGCCCGGACGGTTATCAGCCCCAGCATTTT. Amino acid sequence: CASSPDGYQPQHF.

The CDR3 nucleotides are TGTGCCAGCAGTTTACAACAGGTGAATTCACCCCTCCACTTT. Translated, it gives CASSLQQVNSPLHF. The rearrangement joins TRBV27 to TRBJ1-6; possible D gene TRBD1, 5 bases. Trimming cost V 2 bases and J 7 bases, with 9 bases left between them. This CDR3 region has 14 residues. The germline V gene has CDR1 MNHEY and CDR2 SMNVEV (reference sequence).

This clonotype was counted ten times or more. V usage is TRBV5-1 and J usage is TRBJ1-1, with 11 bases matching TRBD1. CDR1 and CDR2 from the germline V gene are SGHRS and YFSETQ. The CDR3 has 12 amino acids. The ends lost 4 bases at V and 10 bases at J; junction bases unmatched: 3. The CDR3 is CASSTGQGAAFF. CDR3 nucleotide sequence: TGCGCCAGCAGCACTGGACAGGGGGCAGCTTTCTTT.

A few counts support this clonotype. The V and J genes are TRBV5-1 and TRBJ2-5; 7 bases are shared with TRBD2. The CDR3 consists of 13 residues. The V segment lost 6 bases and the J segment 2 bases; nucleotides outside the gene matches: 4. Germline V gene data show CDR1 as SGHRS and CDR2 as YFSETQ. The CDR3 protein is CASTGGGQETQYF. CDR3 nucleotide sequence: TGCGCCAGCACGGGCGGGGGACAAGAGACCCAGTACTTC. The entire variable domain, with the rest obtained from reference TRBV5-1 and TRBJ2-5, is as follows: KAGVTQTPRYLIKTRGQQVTLSCSPISGHRSVSWYQQTPGQGLQFLFEYFSETQRNKGNFPGRFSGRQFSNSRSEMNVSTLELGDSALYLCASTGGGQETQYFGPGTRLLVL.

This clonotype was counted a few times. The chain employs TRBV20-1 and TRBJ2-4, with TRBD1 matching over 10 bases. Looked up from germline, CDR1 is DFQATT and CDR2 is SNEGSKA (reference sequence). The J segment lost 0 bases and the V segment lost 6 bases, leaving 11 bases of the junction unmatched. The CDR3 has 17 amino acids. The CDR3 nucleotides are TGCAGTGCGAAAGGGGACAGGGGTGACAAAGCCAAAAACATTCAGTACTTC. Translating it yields CSAKGDRGDKAKNIQYF.

This clonotype has more than one count but fewer than ten. V is TRBV9 and J is TRBJ2-5; tentatively, D is TRBD1 (5 bases). Germline-derived CDR1 and CDR2 are SGDLS and YYNGEE. The CDR3 has 14 residues. The V gene lost 0 bases and the J gene lost 5 bases, with 11 bases spanning the gap. CDR3 nucleotide sequence: TGTGCCAGCAGCGTAGGATTCCAGGGCGAGACCCAGTACTTC. Its protein is CASSVGFQGETQYF.

The rearrangement uses TRBV6-1 and TRBJ2-7, with 8 positions matching TRBD1. This CDR3 has 14 residues. Per germline, CDR1 MNHNS and CDR2 SASEGT. Trimming cost V 6 bases and J 7 bases; bases outside gene matches: 11. The CDR3 sequence: CASRQDRASLEQYF. DNA of the CDR3: TGTGCCAGCAGGCAGGACAGGGCTTCACTTGAGCAGTACTTC.

This clonotype was found a few times. The rearrangement joins TRBV5-1 to TRBJ1-1; 9 positions match TRBD1. The ends lost 4 bases at V and 5 bases at J; junction bases unmatched: 6. The CDR3 loop spans 14 amino acids. The V gene's germline CDR1 is SGHRS and CDR2 YFSETQ. CDR3 loop: CASSQQGAGTEAFF. DNA of the CDR3: TGCGCCAGCAGCCAACAGGGGGCTGGGACTGAAGCTTTCTTT.

V and J are TRBV11-2 and TRBJ2-1; TRBD1 matches at 7 bases. Per the germline V gene, CDR1 is SGHAT and CDR2 is FQNNGV. The CDR3 is made up of 15 amino acids. V shed 1 base, J shed 4 bases, and the junction held 4 bases outside the gene matches. This CDR3 reads CASSLGPGQYNEQFF. As DNA, the CDR3 is TGTGCCAGCAGCTTAGGCCCGGGACAGTACAATGAGCAGTTCTTC.

Only a few counts were recorded for this clonotype. The rearrangement uses TRBV3-1 and TRBJ1-2; D remains ambiguous. Germline CDR1 is LGHDT and CDR2 is YNNKEL (reference sequence). This CDR3 is built from 13 residues. The V end lost 6 bases, the J end lost 7 bases, and 15 bases lay between the germline ends. CDR3 sequence (DNA): TGTGCCAGCAGACACCCCCGGGGTCTTGGCTACACCTTC. Encoded protein: CASRHPRGLGYTF.